The 14 T cell receptor beta chains given below trace back to one sample, sequenced in a study of CD8+CD57+ T cells in acquired aplastic anemia. Genomic DNA provided the template from which TCR beta VDJ and CDR3 profiles were obtained. TCRdb reprocessed the reads via MiXCR and lists one record per CDR3 protein. The table has hundreds of thousands of distinct CDR3 sequences, around 68% seen once. Sequences were obtained from sorted CD4+, CD8+, or CD8+CD57+ T cells (not recorded which) from PBMCs. The receptors shown here come from a human donor in good health, serving as a control.

The V and J genes are TRBV7-2 and TRBJ2-3, with a weak D call TRBD2 (5 bases). Per the germline V gene, CDR1 is SGHTA and CDR2 is FQGNSA. CDR3 length: 17 residues. Trimming cost V 2 bases and J 9 bases, with 24 bases left between them. The CDR3 coding sequence is TGTGCCAGCAGCTTAAGACTAATACAATCGAGTGGAGAAACGCAGTATTTT. It is translated as CASSLRLIQSSGETQYF.

This clonotype was detected many times. This chain joins TRBV5-8 and TRBJ1-1, with a possible D match to TRBD1 (5 bases). Trimming took 3 bases from V and 1 from J, leaving 7 bases between them. The length of the CDR3 is 13 residues. The V gene's germline CDR1 is SGHTS and CDR2 YDEGEE. CDR3 loop: CASSWGTNTEAFF. In nucleotides, the CDR3 is TGTGCCAGCAGCTGGGGGACGAACACTGAAGCTTTCTTT.

In this sample, this clonotype turned up many times. The chain employs TRBV19 and TRBJ2-2; D is possibly TRBD2 (6 bases). The CDR3 loop spans 15 amino acids. Trimming removed 10 bases from V and 5 bases from J, with 20 bases in between. From germline, CDR1 is LNHDA and CDR2 SQIVND (reference sequence). The CDR3 nucleotides are TGTGCCACCTCTGGGCTAGCGCTGAAGACCGGGGAGCTGTTTTTT. It yields the protein CATSGLALKTGELFF.

The table lists this clonotype with many counts. The rearrangement links TRBV5-1 to TRBJ2-5; D is unclear. V lost 0 bases to trimming and J lost 5 bases, with 8 bases between them. CDR3 size: 13 residues. The germline gives CDR1 SGHRS, CDR2 YFSETQ. The CDR3 spells CASSLDPSETQYF. The CDR3 coding sequence is TGCGCCAGCAGCTTGGATCCGAGTGAGACCCAGTACTTC. The variable domain in full, with the rest retrieved from reference TRBV5-1 and TRBJ2-5, is KAGVTQTPRYLIKTRGQQVTLSCSPISGHRSVSWYQQTPGQGLQFLFEYFSETQRNKGNFPGRFSGRQFSNSRSEMNVSTLELGDSALYLCASSLDPSETQYFGPGTRLLVL.

This sequence joins TRBV5-1 and TRBJ2-2, with D unresolved. V lost 2 bases, J lost 4 bases, and 6 bases lay in between. This CDR3 contains 13 residues. Germline V lookup: CDR1 SGHRS, CDR2 YFSETQ. DNA of the CDR3: TGCGCCAGCAGCTTTTGGGGCACCGGGGAGCTGTTTTTT. It specifies CASSFWGTGELFF. Full variable domain (remainder filled in from reference TRBV5-1 and TRBJ2-2): KAGVTQTPRYLIKTRGQQVTLSCSPISGHRSVSWYQQTPGQGLQFLFEYFSETQRNKGNFPGRFSGRQFSNSRSEMNVSTLELGDSALYLCASSFWGTGELFFGEGSRLTVL.

About this clonotype itself: A read error may produce the germline difference seen at one junction end. This chain uses TRBV7-9 with TRBJ2-2; D ambiguous. The CDR3 has 15 amino acids. From germline, CDR1 is SEHNR and CDR2 FQNEAQ (reference sequence). CDR3 sequence: CASSRQGGVTEELFF. The CDR3 DNA sequence: TGCGCCAGCAGCCGGCAAGGTGGGGTTACCGAGGAACTGTTTTTT.

The J gene is TRBJ1-2, the V gene TRBV5-1; TRBD1 matches at 10 bases. Germline assignment: CDR1 SGHRS and CDR2 YFSETQ. CDR3 length equals 14 residues. Germline trimming cut 5 bases from V and 7 bases from J; bases unmatched to any gene: 8. CDR3 sequence: CASRLDRGRAGYTF. CDR3 in DNA: TGCGCCAGCAGACTCGACAGGGGGCGGGCTGGCTACACCTTC. The variable domain in full, with the rest retrieved from reference TRBV5-1 and TRBJ1-2, is KAGVTQTPRYLIKTRGQQVTLSCSPISGHRSVSWYQQTPGQGLQFLFEYFSETQRNKGNFPGRFSGRQFSNSRSEMNVSTLELGDSALYLCASRLDRGRAGYTFGSGTRLTVV.

The chain couples TRBV6-6 to TRBJ1-1; weak D call: TRBD1 (6 bases). The CDR3 loop spans 13 amino acids. V lost 6 bases, J lost 3 bases, and 11 bases lay in between. The germline gives CDR1 MNHNY, CDR2 SVGAGI (reference sequence). CDR3 region: CASRTGSHTEAFF. In nucleotides, the CDR3 is TGTGCCAGCAGGACAGGCTCCCACACTGAAGCTTTCTTT.

The chain links TRBV20-1 to TRBJ2-5, with 11 bases aligning to TRBD2. Germline loops: CDR1 DFQATT, CDR2 SNEGSKA (reference sequence). V dropped 4 bases and J dropped 2; count of bases not matched to a gene: 6. The length of the CDR3 is 15 residues. CDR3 loop: CSATAASGRQETQYF. DNA of the CDR3: TGCAGTGCTACGGCCGCTAGCGGGAGGCAAGAGACCCAGTACTTC.

This chain connects TRBV6-5 to TRBJ1-4; 7 bases match TRBD1. The CDR3 has 15 residues. Germline trimming cut 6 bases from V and 10 bases from J; bases unmatched to any gene: 14. Germline-derived CDR1 and CDR2 are MNHEY and SVGAGI. CDR3 residues: CASSVRDSTYGKLFF. The CDR3 DNA sequence: TGTGCCAGCAGCGTACGGGACAGCACTTATGGAAAACTGTTTTTT.

This clonotype was detected many times. The genes are TRBV5-5 and TRBJ2-7; D assignment may be TRBD1 or TRBD2 (5 bases each). CDR1 and CDR2 from the germline V gene are SGHKS and YYEKEE (reference sequence). Between the trimmed V and J ends, which lost 2 bases and 2 bases, there was a span of 11 bases. The CDR3 is 14 amino acids. The CDR3: CASSFGTGTYEQYF. For the CDR3, the DNA is TGTGCCAGCAGCTTCGGGACGGGAACCTACGAGCAGTACTTC.

As regards this clonotype: The CDR3 does not end in the conserved phenylalanine or tryptophan, so this is likely a read error. The DNA is omitted, as the CDR3 cannot be located on it reliably, and the CDR3 follows TCRdb's listing. The rearrangement links TRBV9 to TRBJ2-7; TRBD1, the table's D call, was not compared with the DNA. Ends included, the CDR3 has 13 residues. The germline V gene has CDR1 SGDLS and CDR2 YYNGEE. The CDR3 loop is CASSTQDTSSQDI.

Concerning this clonotype itself: The junction shows a germline mismatch at one end, possibly a read error. The J gene is TRBJ2-7, the V gene TRBV7-2, with D uncertain. This CDR3 has 15 amino acids. Germline assignment: CDR1 SGHTA and CDR2 FQGNSA. CDR3 in DNA: TGCGCCAGCAGCTTTGCTCAGGAGCAAGTGTACGAGCAGTACTTC. This codes for CASSFAQEQVYEQYF.

This chain links TRBV14 with TRBJ2-7; D gene ambiguous. Trimming removed 4 bases from V and 4 bases from J, with 11 bases in between. This CDR3 has 13 amino acids. The germline V gene encodes CDR1 SGHDN and CDR2 FVKESK. In nucleotides, the CDR3 is TGTGCCAGCAGCCCGGACCAGAGGTACGAGCAGTACGTC. It codes for CASSPDQRYEQYV.